The source of this T cell receptor (beta chain) is a study of blood T cell repertoires in COVID-19. Assignments of participants to cohorts depended upon their own reported clinical history. TCRdb's copy holds only in-frame clones and misses some; the assay was immunoSEQ multiplex PCR. There are approximately 220,000 clones in the sample; 84% occur only once, and 6.8% lies in the top ten. Per the germline V gene, CDR1 is LNHDA and CDR2 is SQIVND (reference sequence). V lost 9 bases, J lost 3 bases, and 16 bases stayed unmatched. The CDR3 loop spans 17 amino acids. The origin of this receptor is a woman in her thirties or forties who had recovered from COVID-19. Material for sequencing was PBMCs or T cells enriched from blood (not recorded which). V is TRBV19 and J is TRBJ1-1; 10 bases are shared with TRBD1. CDR3 region: CASRLMTGGGWDTEAFF. CDR3 nucleotide sequence: TGTGCCAGCAGACTAATGACAGGGGGCGGGTGGGACACTGAAGCTTTCTTT.